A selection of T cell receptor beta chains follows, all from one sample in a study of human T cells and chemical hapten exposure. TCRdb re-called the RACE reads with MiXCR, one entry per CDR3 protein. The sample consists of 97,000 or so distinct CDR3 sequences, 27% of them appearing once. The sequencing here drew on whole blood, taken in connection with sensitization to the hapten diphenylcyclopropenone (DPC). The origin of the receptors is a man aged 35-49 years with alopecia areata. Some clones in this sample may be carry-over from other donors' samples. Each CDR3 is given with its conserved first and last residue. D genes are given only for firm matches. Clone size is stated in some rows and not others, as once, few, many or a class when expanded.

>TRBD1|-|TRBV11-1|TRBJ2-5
CASSPRAAGQGRRETQYF
TGTGCCAGCAGCCCTAGAGCCGCAGGACAGGGAAGGCGAGAGACCCAGTACTTC
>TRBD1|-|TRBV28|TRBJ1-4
CASSLWGQGGANEKLFF
TGTGCCAGCAGTTTATGGGGCCAGGGGGGTGCTAATGAAAAACTGTTTTTT
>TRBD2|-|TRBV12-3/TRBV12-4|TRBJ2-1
CASSQVAGGDNEQFF
TGTGCCAGCAGTCAAGTAGCGGGAGGAGACAATGAGCAGTTCTTC
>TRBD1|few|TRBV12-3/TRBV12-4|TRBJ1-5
CASSLTGSQPQHF
TGTGCCAGCAGTCTGACAGGGAGTCAGCCCCAGCATTTT
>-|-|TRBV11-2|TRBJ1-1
CASSYHSEAFF
TGTGCCAGCAGCTATCACAGTGAAGCTTTCTTT
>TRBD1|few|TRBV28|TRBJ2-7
CASSSRTGFREQYF
TGTGCCAGCAGTTCTAGGACAGGTTTTCGCGAGCAGTACTTC
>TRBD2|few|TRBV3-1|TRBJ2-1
CASSQIGGRYNEQFF
TGTGCCAGCAGCCAAATTGGCGGGAGGTACAATGAGCAGTTCTTC
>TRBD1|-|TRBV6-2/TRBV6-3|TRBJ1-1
CASSYFRGTEAFF
TGTGCCAGCAGTTACTTCAGGGGGACTGAAGCTTTCTTT
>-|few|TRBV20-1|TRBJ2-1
CSASSVGLSEQFF
TGCAGTGCTAGTTCGGTAGGGTTAAGTGAGCAGTTCTTC
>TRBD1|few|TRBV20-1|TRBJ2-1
CSARDQGVYEQFF
TGCAGTGCTAGAGATCAGGGGGTCTATGAGCAGTTCTTC
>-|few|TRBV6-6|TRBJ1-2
CASSEASYTF
TGTGCCAGCAGCGAGGCGTCATACACCTTC
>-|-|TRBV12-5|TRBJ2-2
CASGLVRPGQWNTGELFF
TGTGCTAGTGGTTTGGTACGTCCCGGCCAATGGAACACCGGGGAGCTGTTTTTT
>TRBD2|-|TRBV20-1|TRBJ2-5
CSAKGTSGGRETQYF
TGCAGTGCTAAAGGGACTAGCGGGGGGAGAGAGACCCAGTACTTC
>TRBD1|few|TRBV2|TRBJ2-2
CASGLTGVNTGELFF
TGTGCCAGCGGACTGACAGGGGTCAACACCGGGGAGCTGTTTTTT
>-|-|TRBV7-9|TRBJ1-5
CASSPEGGQSGQPQHF
TGTGCCAGCAGCCCAGAGGGAGGACAGTCAGGTCAGCCCCAGCATTTT
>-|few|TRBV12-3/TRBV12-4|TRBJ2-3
CASADLMRGRTDTQYF
TGTGCCAGTGCTGACCTTATGCGGGGAAGGACAGATACGCAGTATTTT
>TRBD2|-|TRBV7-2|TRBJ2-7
CASSLAGVPSSYEQYF
TGTGCCAGCAGCTTGGCGGGAGTCCCTAGCTCCTACGAGCAGTACTTC
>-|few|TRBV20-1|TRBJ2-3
CSASSGARTDTQYF
TGCAGTGCCAGTAGTGGTGCTCGGACAGATACGCAGTATTTT
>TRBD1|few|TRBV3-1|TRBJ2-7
CASSQRQGAQYEQYF
TGTGCCAGCAGCCAGAGACAGGGGGCGCAATACGAGCAGTACTTC
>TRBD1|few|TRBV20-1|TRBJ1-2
CSARPHSWDRDGYTF
TGCAGTGCTAGACCCCACTCCTGGGACAGGGATGGCTACACCTTC
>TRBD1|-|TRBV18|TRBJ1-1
CASSQTGSEAFF
TGTGCCAGCTCACAGACAGGGTCTGAAGCTTTCTTT
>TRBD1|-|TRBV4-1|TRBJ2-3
CTSSQDSGQGADTQYF
TGCACCAGCAGCCAAGATTCCGGACAGGGGGCAGATACGCAGTATTTT
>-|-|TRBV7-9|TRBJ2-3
CASSPEQRTNTDTQYF
TGTGCCAGCAGTCCGGAGCAAAGAACTAACACAGATACGCAGTATTTT
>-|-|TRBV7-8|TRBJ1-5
CASSLAPPEGPQHF
TGTGCCAGCAGCTTAGCGCCACCTGAGGGGCCCCAGCATTTT
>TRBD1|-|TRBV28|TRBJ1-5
CASSAQTGSYQPQHF
TGTGCCAGCAGTGCCCAGACAGGGAGCTATCAGCCCCAGCATTTT
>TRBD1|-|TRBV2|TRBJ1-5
CASRGDRGDQPQHF
TGTGCCAGTCGCGGGGACAGGGGTGATCAGCCCCAGCATTTT
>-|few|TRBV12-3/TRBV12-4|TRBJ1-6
CASSLRTLSYNSPLHF
TGTGCCAGCAGTCTCCGGACCCTCTCCTATAATTCACCCCTCCACTTT
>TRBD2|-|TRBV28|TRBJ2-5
CASIGGSSGAGAQYF
TGTGCCAGCATCGGAGGGTCGAGCGGGGCTGGGGCCCAGTACTTC
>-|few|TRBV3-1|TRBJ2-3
CASALRGAQSATQYF
TGTGCCAGCGCACTCCGGGGGGCTCAATCAGCCACGCAGTATTTT
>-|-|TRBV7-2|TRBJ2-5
CASSATDLFETQYF
TGTGCCAGCAGCGCCACGGACCTGTTCGAGACCCAGTACTTC
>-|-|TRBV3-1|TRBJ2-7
CASSSRSYEQYF
TGTGCCAGCAGCTCCCGCTCCTACGAGCAGTACTTC
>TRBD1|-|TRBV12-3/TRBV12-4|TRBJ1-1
CASRTTQGAGAEAFF
TGTGCCAGCAGGACTACACAGGGGGCTGGAGCTGAAGCTTTCTTT
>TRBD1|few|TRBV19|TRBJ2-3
CASTPTGISTDTQYF
TGTGCCAGTACTCCGACAGGGATAAGCACAGATACGCAGTATTTT
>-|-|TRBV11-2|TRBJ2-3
CASSSPAEGTTDTQYF
TGTGCCAGCAGCTCCCCAGCGGAGGGGACCACAGATACGCAGTATTTT
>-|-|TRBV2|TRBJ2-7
CASSEQGTLYEQYF
TGTGCCAGCAGTGAACAGGGGACCCTCTACGAGCAGTACTTC
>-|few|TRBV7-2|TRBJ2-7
CASSLGTVRGWQYF
TGTGCCAGCAGCTTAGGGACGGTCCGGGGGTGGCAGTACTTC
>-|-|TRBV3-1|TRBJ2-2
CASSPVLGAGELFF
TGTGCCAGCAGTCCTGTCCTTGGTGCCGGGGAGCTGTTTTTT
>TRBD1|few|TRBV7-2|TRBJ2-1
CASSHGTAYNEQFF
TGTGCCAGCAGCCACGGGACAGCTTACAATGAGCAGTTCTTC
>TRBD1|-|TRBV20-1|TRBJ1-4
CSATSGTEANEKLFF
TGCAGTGCCACCTCTGGGACAGAGGCTAATGAAAAACTGTTTTTT
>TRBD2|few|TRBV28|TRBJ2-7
CASSLPSGTYEQYF
TGTGCCAGCAGTTTACCTAGCGGAACCTACGAGCAGTACTTC
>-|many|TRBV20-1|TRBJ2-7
CSARGGLDEQYF
TGCAGTGCTAGGGGCGGGTTGGACGAGCAGTACTTC
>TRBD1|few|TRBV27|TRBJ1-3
CASSLRGQGDTIYF
TGTGCCAGCAGTTTAAGGGGACAGGGAGACACCATATATTTT
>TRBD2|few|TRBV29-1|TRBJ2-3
CSVIAGGLTDTQYF
TGCAGCGTGATAGCGGGAGGACTCACAGATACGCAGTATTTT
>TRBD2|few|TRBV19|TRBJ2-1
CASSIGRLAGNNEQFF
TGTGCCAGTAGTATAGGACGGCTAGCGGGAAACAATGAGCAGTTCTTC
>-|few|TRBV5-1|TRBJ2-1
CASSSGLKPHNEQFF
TGCGCCAGCAGCTCGGGACTTAAACCTCACAATGAGCAGTTCTTC
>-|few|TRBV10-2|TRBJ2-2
CASSEVSFTGELFF
TGCGCCAGCAGTGAAGTTTCGTTTACCGGGGAGCTGTTTTTT
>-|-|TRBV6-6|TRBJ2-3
CASSGLISGSTDTQYF
TGTGCCAGCAGTGGACTGATTAGCGGAAGCACAGATACGCAGTATTTT
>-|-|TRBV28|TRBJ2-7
CASSLLSSAGVNYEQYF
TGTGCCAGCAGTTTATTGTCGAGCGCAGGGGTTAACTACGAGCAGTACTTC
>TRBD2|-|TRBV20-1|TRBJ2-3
CSARDVRTRESDTQYF
TGCAGTGCTAGAGATGTAAGGACTAGAGAGTCAGATACGCAGTATTTT
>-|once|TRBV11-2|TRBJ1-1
CASSLEGIGTEAFF
TGTGCCAGCAGCTTAGAGGGGATCGGAACTGAAGCTTTCTTT
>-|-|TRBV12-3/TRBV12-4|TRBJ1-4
CASSLGRAPNEKLFF
TGTGCCAGCAGCTTAGGTCGGGCTCCAAATGAAAAACTGTTTTTT
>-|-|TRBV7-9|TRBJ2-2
CASSPVGRPNTGELFF
TGTGCCAGCAGCCCCGTAGGGAGACCGAACACCGGGGAGCTGTTTTTT
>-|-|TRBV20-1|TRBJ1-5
CSVSPGGNQPQHF
TGCAGTGTTAGCCCAGGAGGCAATCAGCCCCAGCATTTT
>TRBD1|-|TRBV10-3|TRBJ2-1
CAARQGAGDEQFF
TGTGCCGCGCGACAGGGGGCAGGGGATGAGCAGTTCTTC
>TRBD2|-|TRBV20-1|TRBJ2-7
CSARVHEGTSVYEQYF
TGCAGTGCTAGAGTTCACGAGGGGACTAGCGTGTACGAGCAGTACTTC